A selection of T cell receptor beta chains follows, all from one sample in a study of blood T cell repertoires in COVID-19. Assay: immunoSEQ multiplex PCR; the TCRdb copy retains only in-frame clones and omits some. The repertoire holds nearly 25,000 clones, with roughly four fifths as singletons. Source material: peripheral blood. The receptors derive from a woman aged 65 to 85 with COVID-19, enrolled during active disease. The CDR3 runs from the conserved cysteine through the conserved F or W. A D gene is named only where the DNA matches it firmly. The size of a clone is reported for some rows only, either as once, few or many, or as a class for expanded clones.

D | size | J | V | DNA | CDR3
- | - | TRBJ2-3 | TRBV9 | TGTGCCAGCAGCGTGGGGGGTCCTGGGACGCAGTATTTT | CASSVGGPGTQYF
- | - | TRBJ2-7 | TRBV7-2 | TGTGCCAGCAGCTTTATTGGGGCGGGATACGAGCAGTACTTC | CASSFIGAGYEQYF
- | few | TRBJ1-6 | TRBV4-3 | TGCGCCAGCAGCCAAGATAGCCGACAGTCTAATTCACCCCTCCACTTT | CASSQDSRQSNSPLHF
TRBD1 | once | TRBJ1-2 | TRBV7-9 | TGTGCCAGCAGCTTAACTGCACAGGGGTCTGGCTACACCTTC | CASSLTAQGSGYTF
- | - | TRBJ1-2 | TRBV29-1 | TGCAGCGTTGAGCAGGGCCTTTACTATGGCTACACCTTC | CSVEQGLYYGYTF
- | - | TRBJ2-1 | TRBV29-1 | TGCAGCGTTGGGGCCTCCTCGGTATGTGGGCCTGCTGTCGCTAACAATGAGCAGTTCTTC | CSVGASSVCGPAVANNEQFF
TRBD1 | - | TRBJ1-3 | TRBV24-1 | TGTGCCACCAGTGATTCCGGGACAGGGGGAAACACCATATATTTT | CATSDSGTGGNTIYF
- | - | TRBJ1-4 | TRBV7-9 | TGTGCCAGCAGCGGGAGGGTTGTAGGGGAAAAACTGTTTTTT | CASSGRVVGEKLFF
- | once | TRBJ2-1 | TRBV19 | TGTGCCAGTAGTAGCAGGGGCACCTACAATGAGCAGTTCTTC | CASSSRGTYNEQFF
- | - | TRBJ1-5 | TRBV6-5 | TGTGCCAGCAGTTACTCTCGGGTCGGCAATCAGCCCCAGCATTTT | CASSYSRVGNQPQHF
TRBD2 | - | TRBJ2-2 | TRBV6-5 | TGTGCCACCAGACTAGCCACGAACACCGGGGAGCTGTTTTTT | CATRLATNTGELFF
TRBD1 | - | TRBJ2-5 | TRBV18 | TGTGCCAGCTCACCTACAGGGGACGACGAGACCCAGTACTTC | CASSPTGDDETQYF
- | few | TRBJ1-5 | TRBV19 | TGTGCCAGTAGTACACCGACACGGGGGAACAATCAGCCCCAGCATTTT | CASSTPTRGNNQPQHF